This paragraph covers one T cell receptor beta chain sequence. Its antigen is currently unknown. In the same sample, other DNA sequences code for this CDR3. The data were taken from a study of cytomegalovirus exposure and HLA in healthy donors. Looking at the study overall: Falling in the Caucasian-associated ancestry cluster were roughly 80% of approximately 410 genotyped donors. Study observations and caveats: The investigators catalogued under 200 TCR beta chains as cytomegalovirus-associated. Researchers reportedly found TCR beta sequences accurately predicted most subjects' HLA-A and HLA-B alleles.

From germline, CDR1 is LGHNA and CDR2 YNFKEQ. This CDR3 has 16 amino acids. Between the trimmed V and J ends, which lost 0 bases and 5 bases, there was a span of 13 bases. 13 Jbeta primers and 60 Vbeta primers were used for the PCR. In the authors' methods: A later analysis counted tens of millions of unique TCR beta chains, around 10 million shared. Sequencing was performed with immunoSEQ multiplex PCR; in TCRdb, only in-frame clones are kept and a portion is missing. V, J and clone size are those of that table, while D and trimming were read from the DNA. The table records about 130,000 clones, about 70% of them present only once.

The rearrangement links TRBV4-2 to TRBJ2-2; the D gene is possibly TRBD2 (5 bases). Sequencing input: PBMCs. The receptor's source is a male donor in good health and CMV-seronegative. Written as DNA, the CDR3 is TGTGCCAGCAGCCAAGATACCGGGGTGGGTACCGGGGAGCTGTTTTTT. Translating it yields CASSQDTGVGTGELFF.